The present T cell receptor beta chain was sequenced within a study of T cell responses to AZD1222 COVID-19 vaccine. Study findings and constraints: Close to half of spike-specific TCRs reportedly recognize unmutated variant regions.

Clones were read by immunoSEQ multiplex PCR, and TCRdb kept only the in-frame ones, dropping some. The repertoire has approximately 150,000 clones, roughly 90% of them found once; the top ten carry roughly 4.3%. About this clone: As yet, its antigen is unknown.

The CDR3 covers 14 residues. V dropped 2 bases and J dropped 6 bases, with 11 bases sitting between them. Germline V gene sequence: CDR1 KGHSH, CDR2 LQKENI. This material consisted of peripheral blood, taken 28 days after the second AZD1222 dose. V is TRBV18 and J is TRBJ2-1, with D possibly matching TRBD2 (7 bases). This sequence originates from an adult who received the AZD1222 COVID-19 vaccine. This CDR3 is CASSPGRGGNEQFF. The DNA of the CDR3 is TGTGCCAGCTCACCAGGGAGGGGGGGCAATGAGCAGTTCTTC.